This is a list of T cell receptor beta chains from one sample in a study of cytotoxic CD8 clonotypes in ibrutinib-treated CLL. Some clones are missing from TCRdb's copy, which holds only in-frame ones; the method was immunoSEQ multiplex PCR. Of about 140,000 clones in the sample, approximately 80% were seen once. The sample was PBMCs, taken after 12 months of ibrutinib treatment. The receptor source for this set is a human donor with chronic lymphocytic leukemia. The CDR3 runs from the conserved cysteine through the conserved F or W. A D gene is named only where the DNA matches it firmly. Rows may omit the clone size; those that give it use once, few, many or a size class.

clone_size d_call j_call v_call cdr3_aa cdr3_nt
once - TRBJ1-5 TRBV2 CASSELNQPQHF TGTGCCAGCAGTGAACTAAATCAGCCCCAGCATTTT
- TRBD2 TRBJ2-5 TRBV9 CASSPRGGLAGGQLETQYF TGTGCCAGCAGCCCGAGGGGGGGACTAGCGGGAGGCCAGCTAGAGACCCAGTACTTC
- TRBD2 TRBJ2-5 TRBV27 CASSYRTSGQETQYF TGTGCCAGCAGTTATAGGACTAGCGGACAAGAGACCCAGTACTTC
- - TRBJ2-1 TRBV7-9 CASSGQRGSSYNEQFF TGTGCCAGCAGCGGACAGCGGGGTAGCTCCTACAATGAGCAGTTCTTC
- TRBD2 TRBJ2-1 TRBV13 CASSSLTGLAPYNEQFF TGTGCCAGCAGCTCACTTACGGGACTAGCGCCTTACAATGAGCAGTTCTTC
- - TRBJ2-3 TRBV19 CASSGYPADTQYF TGTGCCAGTAGTGGGTATCCGGCAGATACGCAGTATTTT
- - TRBJ1-5 TRBV27 CASSVGGEGQPQHF TGTGCCAGCAGTGTGGGGGGGGAGGGTCAGCCCCAGCATTTT
- - TRBJ1-1 TRBV5-4 CASSLDLNVNTEAFF TGTGCCAGCAGCTTGGACCTGAACGTGAACACTGAAGCTTTCTTT
- - TRBJ1-2 TRBV6-5 CASSEEFLRGYTF TGTGCCAGCAGTGAAGAATTTCTAAGAGGCTACACCTTC
- - TRBJ1-3 TRBV2 CASTLDSLTGNTIYF TGTGCCAGCACTCTTGACAGTTTGACTGGAAACACCATATATTTT
- - TRBJ2-3 TRBV28 CASKGPAQYF TGTGCCAGCAAAGGGCCAGCGCAGTATTTT
- - TRBJ1-4 TRBV5-1 CASSLLGAPNEKLFF TGCGCCAGCAGCTTGCTCGGGGCACCGAATGAAAAACTGTTTTTT
- TRBD1 TRBJ1-5 TRBV28 CASKPPGTGGYLSNQPQHF TGTGCCAGCAAACCACCCGGGACAGGGGGTTATCTGAGCAATCAGCCCCAGCATTTT
- TRBD2 TRBJ2-2 TRBV19 CASSGSLAGGRGTGELFF TGTGCCAGTAGTGGGTCCCTAGCGGGGGGGCGAGGAACCGGGGAGCTGTTTTTT
- - TRBJ2-3 TRBV7-3 CASSLARDTQYF TGTGCCAGCAGCTTAGCGAGAGATACGCAGTATTTT